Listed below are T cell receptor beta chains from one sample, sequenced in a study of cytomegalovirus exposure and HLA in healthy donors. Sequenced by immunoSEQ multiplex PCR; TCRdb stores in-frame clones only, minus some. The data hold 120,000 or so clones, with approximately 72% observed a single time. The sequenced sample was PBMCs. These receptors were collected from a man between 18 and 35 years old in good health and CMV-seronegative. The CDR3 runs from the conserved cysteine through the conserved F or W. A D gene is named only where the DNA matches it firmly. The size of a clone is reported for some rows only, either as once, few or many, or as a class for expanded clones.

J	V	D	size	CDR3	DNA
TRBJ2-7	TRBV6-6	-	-	CASSAQGYEQYF	TGTGCCAGCAGTGCGCAGGGGTACGAGCAGTACTTC
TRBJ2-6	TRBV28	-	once	CASSFAWGVGSGANVLTF	TGTGCCAGCAGTTTCGCATGGGGGGTCGGCTCTGGGGCCAACGTCCTGACTTTC
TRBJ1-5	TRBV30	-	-	CAWATRINQPQHF	TGTGCCTGGGCGACACGGATTAATCAGCCCCAGCATTTT
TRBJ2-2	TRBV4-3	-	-	CASSQGSNTGELFF	TGCGCCAGCAGCCAAGGCAGTAACACCGGGGAGCTGTTTTTT
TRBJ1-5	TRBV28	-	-	CASSLIVAAAKNSNQPQHF	TGTGCCAGCAGTTTGATAGTGGCGGCGGCGAAAAATAGCAATCAGCCCCAGCATTTT
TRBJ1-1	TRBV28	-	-	CATMRTVNTEAFF	TGTGCCACCATGAGGACAGTCAACACTGAAGCTTTCTTT
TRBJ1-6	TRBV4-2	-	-	CASSQDLRGGSPLHF	TGTGCCAGCAGCCAAGATTTAAGGGGTGGTTCACCCCTCCACTTT
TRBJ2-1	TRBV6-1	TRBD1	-	CASSEAIRDRLNNEQFF	TGTGCCAGCAGTGAAGCGATCAGGGACAGACTAAACAATGAGCAGTTCTTC
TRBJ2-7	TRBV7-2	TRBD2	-	CASSLLAGGREQYF	TGTGCCAGCAGCCTACTAGCGGGAGGTCGCGAGCAGTACTTC
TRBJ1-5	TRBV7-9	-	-	CASSMTAGEYSNQPQHF	TGTGCCAGCAGCATGACGGCAGGGGAGTATAGCAATCAGCCCCAGCATTTT
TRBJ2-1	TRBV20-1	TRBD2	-	CSAPTSGTRFF	TGCAGTGCTCCAACTAGCGGGACCCGGTTCTTC
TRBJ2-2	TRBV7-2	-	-	CASSRVSLLTGELFF	TGTGCCAGCAGCCGTGTCTCGTTATTAACCGGGGAGCTGTTTTTT
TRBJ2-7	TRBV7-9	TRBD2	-	CASSLVPAGPTEQYF	TGTGCCAGCAGCTTAGTACCAGCGGGGCCGACCGAGCAGTACTTC
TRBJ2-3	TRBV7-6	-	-	CASVGVELDTQYF	TGTGCCAGCGTGGGCGTCGAGCTAGATACGCAGTATTTT
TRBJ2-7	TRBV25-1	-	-	CASSDKSYEQYF	TGTGCCAGCAGTGACAAATCCTACGAGCAGTACTTC
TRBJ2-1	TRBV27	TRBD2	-	CASSLPTGLAGPGGNEQFF	TGTGCCAGCAGTCTACCCACGGGACTAGCGGGCCCCGGGGGAAATGAGCAGTTCTTC
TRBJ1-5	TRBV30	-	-	CAWSSISGGNQPQHF	TGTGCCTGGTCAAGTATCTCAGGGGGCAATCAGCCCCAGCATTTT
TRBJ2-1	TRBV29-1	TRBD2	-	CSVSLAGGPYNEQFF	TGCAGCGTTTCACTAGCGGGAGGGCCGTACAATGAGCAGTTCTTC
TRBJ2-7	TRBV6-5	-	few	CASRFRGPYEQYF	TGTGCCAGCAGATTCCGCGGGCCCTACGAGCAGTACTTC
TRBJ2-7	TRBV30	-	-	CAWSVRLTSGEQYF	TGTGCCTGGAGTGTACGACTGACCTCCGGGGAGCAGTACTTC
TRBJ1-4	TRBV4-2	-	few	CASSQSLQGRGEKLFF	TGTGCCAGCAGCCAATCCCTGCAGGGAAGGGGTGAAAAACTGTTTTTT
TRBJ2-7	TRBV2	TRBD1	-	CASKWSGQGGYEQYF	TGTGCCAGCAAATGGTCGGGACAGGGAGGCTACGAGCAGTACTTC
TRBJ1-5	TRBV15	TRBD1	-	CATSRVWDRSNQPQHF	TGTGCCACCAGCAGAGTATGGGACAGAAGCAATCAGCCCCAGCATTTT
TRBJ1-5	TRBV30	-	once	CAWSLLRQGQPQHF	TGTGCCTGGAGTTTATTGCGACAAGGTCAGCCCCAGCATTTT
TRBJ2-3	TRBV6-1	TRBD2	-	CASRTGGWTDTQYF	TGTGCCAGCAGAACGGGGGGTTGGACAGATACGCAGTATTTT
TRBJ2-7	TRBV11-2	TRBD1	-	CASSSYRGAYEQYF	TGTGCCAGCAGCTCATACAGGGGGGCCTACGAGCAGTACTTC
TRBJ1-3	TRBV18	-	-	CASSHLDSSGNTIYF	TGTGCCAGCTCACACCTCGACAGCTCTGGAAACACCATATATTTT